This TCR beta chain originates from a study of CD8+ T cells in alopecia areata. V was trimmed by 1 base and J by 4 bases, leaving 10 bases between them. The CDR3 covers 14 residues. The V gene's germline CDR1 is LGHNA and CDR2 YNLKQL (reference sequence). This clone was seen a handful of times. The germline and genes are mouse ones. The read terminates 4 residues ahead of where the CDR3 ends, so the germline J gene completes it. cDNA serving as the sequencing template came from extracted, reverse transcribed RNA. Sequencing used immunoSEQ multiplex PCR; TCRdb keeps in-frame clones, though not all of them. The sample includes about 270,000 clones, none of them occurring once. The authors sorted pooled cutaneous lymph node cells using CD4, CD8alpha, NKG2D, NKG2ACE and other markers.

V usage is TRBV5 and J usage is TRBJ1-1; D is possibly TRBD1 (5 bases). The source material was CD4+ T cells sorted from a lymph node. This clonotype was sampled from a C3H/HeJ mouse with alopecia areata. Strain MHC haplotype: H2-k. The sequenced CDR3 bases are TGTGCCAGCAGCCAAGTGGGGGTGGGCACA. The encoded protein is CASSQVGVGT. The complete CDR3 protein is CASSQVGVGTEVFF.